The 8 T cell receptor beta chains below come from one sample, sequenced in a study of blood T cell repertoires in COVID-19. Some clones are missing from TCRdb's copy, which holds only in-frame ones; the method was immunoSEQ multiplex PCR. The sample lists about 240,000 clones, around 84% occurring once. Sequenced material: peripheral blood. All receptors come from a young woman with acute or convalescent COVID-19.

The rearrangement joins TRBV7-9 to TRBJ1-1; TRBD1 matches at 10 bases. Trimming took 5 bases from V and 0 from J; bases not matched to a gene: 9. The CDR3 has 17 amino acids. Germline CDR1 is SEHNR and CDR2 is FQNEAQ (reference sequence). In nucleotides, the CDR3 is TGTGCCAGCAGCCCTGGTTGGGACAGGGGCTTGAACACTGAAGCTTTCTTT. Its translation is CASSPGWDRGLNTEAFF. Together with reference TRBV7-9 and TRBJ1-1, the CDR3 gives the full variable domain: DTGVSQNPRHKITKRGQNVTFRCDPISEHNRLYWYRQTLGQGPEFLTYFQNEAQLEKSRLLSDRFSAERPKGSFSTLEIQRTEQGDSAMYLCASSPGWDRGLNTEAFFGQGTRLTVV.

The chain joins TRBV28 to TRBJ1-4; 7 bases match TRBD1. The germline V gene encodes CDR1 MDHEN and CDR2 SYDVKM. The CDR3 is 15 residues long. The ends lost 4 bases at V and 4 bases at J; junction bases unmatched: 6. The chain's CDR3 is CASSSGDRSNEKLFF. CDR3 in DNA: TGTGCCAGCAGTTCGGGGGACAGAAGTAATGAAAAACTGTTTTTT.

This clone turned up a few times. The rearrangement uses TRBV5-6 and TRBJ1-1, with D perhaps TRBD1 (5 bases). CDR3 length: 13 amino acids. CDR1 and CDR2 from the germline V gene are SGHDT and YYEEEE. V was clipped by 1 base and J by 5 bases, with 9 bases between them. The CDR3 region has the DNA TGTGCCAGCAGCTTGCCAGACAGAACTGAAGCTTTCTTT. Amino acids: CASSLPDRTEAFF.

This chain uses TRBV2 with TRBJ1-6, with a tentative D call TRBD1 (6 bases). CDR1 and CDR2 from the germline V gene are SNHLY and FYNNEI. This CDR3 has 15 residues. V gave up 6 bases and J gave up 5 bases, with 14 bases separating them. The CDR3: CASSRDTGNNSPLHF. CDR3 sequence (DNA): TGTGCCAGCAGCCGGGATACAGGGAATAATTCACCCCTCCACTTT.

The J gene is TRBJ1-2, the V gene TRBV9; TRBD1 is a possible D gene (5 bases). Germline-derived CDR1 and CDR2 are SGDLS and YYNGEE. The V and J ends lost 4 bases and 0 bases respectively, with 16 bases between them. This CDR3 is 16 amino acids long. In nucleotides, the CDR3 is TGTGCCAGCAGCACCAACAGGATTGAAGCTAACTATGGCTACACCTTC. Encoded protein: CASSTNRIEANYGYTF.

Only a few counts were recorded for this clone. The chain couples TRBV12-3 or TRBV12-4 to TRBJ1-1; D possibly corresponds to TRBD1 (6 bases). V was shortened by 4 bases and J by 7 bases, with 10 bases between the two germline ends. This CDR3 has 12 residues. The CDR3 bases are TGTGCCAGCAGTTCTGGACAGATTGAAGCTTTCTTT. This translates into CASSSGQIEAFF.

J is TRBJ1-5 and V is TRBV6-4; tentative D call: TRBD1 (6 bases). Trimming removed 6 bases from V and 3 bases from J, with 15 bases in between. CDR1 is MRHNA and CDR2 is SNTAGT in the germline V gene. CDR3 length: 15 amino acids. CDR3 region: CASSEVAGDNQPQHF. The CDR3 bases are TGTGCCAGCAGCGAGGTGGCAGGGGACAATCAGCCCCAGCATTTT.

V is TRBV27 and J is TRBJ2-2; no reliable D call. Trimming cost V 3 bases and J 3 bases, with 5 bases left between them. This CDR3 is 13 amino acids long. In germline, CDR1 is MNHEY, CDR2 SMNVEV (reference sequence). The DNA for the CDR3 is TGTGCCAGCAGTTTTATGTACACCGGGGAGCTGTTTTTT. This encodes CASSFMYTGELFF.